The clone carrying this TCR beta chain is large in the sample. The assay was immunoSEQ multiplex PCR, and TCRdb's table has in-frame clones only and misses some. The sample has approximately 13,000 clones, about two thirds seen once. Germline V gives CDR1 MNHNS, CDR2 SASEGT. With 4 bases clipped from V and 1 base from J, the junction kept 3 bases outside the gene matches. The CDR3 covers 14 residues. Indicated time point: neoterminal ileum biopsy at postoperative endoscopy, about 6 months after surgery. The source of the sample is a study of T cell repertoires in ileal Crohn's disease. Study as a whole: Biopsies of the neoterminal ileum at postoperative colonoscopy form M6 samples.

The chain couples TRBV6-1 to TRBJ1-1, with 7 bases fitting TRBD1. The sequenced sample was ileal tissue. This clonotype was obtained from an adult with Crohn's disease. The CDR3 loop reads CASSAQGQNTEAFF. CDR3 nucleotides: TGTGCCAGCAGTGCACAGGGGCAGAACACTGAAGCTTTCTTT.